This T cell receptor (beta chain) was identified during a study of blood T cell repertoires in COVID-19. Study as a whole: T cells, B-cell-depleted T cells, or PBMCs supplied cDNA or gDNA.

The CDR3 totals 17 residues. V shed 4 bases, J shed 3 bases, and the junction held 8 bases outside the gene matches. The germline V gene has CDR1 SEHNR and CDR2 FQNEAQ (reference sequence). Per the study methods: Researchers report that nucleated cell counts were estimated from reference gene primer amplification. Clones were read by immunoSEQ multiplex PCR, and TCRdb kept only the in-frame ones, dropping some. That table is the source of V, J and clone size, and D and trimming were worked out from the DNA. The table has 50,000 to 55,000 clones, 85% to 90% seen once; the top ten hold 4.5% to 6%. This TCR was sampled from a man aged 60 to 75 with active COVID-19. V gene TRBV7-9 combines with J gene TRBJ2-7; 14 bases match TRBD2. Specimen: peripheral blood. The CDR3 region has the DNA TGTGCCAGCAGCTCAACGTGGGGGACTAGCGGGAGCTACGAGCAGTACTTC. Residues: CASSSTWGTSGSYEQYF.